One and the same sample provided the 8 T cell receptor beta chains below, sequenced in a study of resident and recirculating memory T cells in vitiligo. TCRdb's copy holds only in-frame clones and misses some; the assay was immunoSEQ multiplex PCR. The data hold about 42,000 clones, with 80% to 95% observed a single time. Sequenced input: blood. Receptors were obtained from a male donor with vitiligo.

The chain couples TRBV29-1 to TRBJ2-5, with TRBD2 matching over 11 bases. The CDR3 loop spans 13 amino acids. After removal of 5 bases from V and 3 bases from J, the junction contained 2 bases not matched to a gene. The V gene's germline CDR1 is SQVTM and CDR2 ANQGSEA. The CDR3 nucleotides are TGCAGCGTTCCTAGCGGGGGGAAAGAGACCCAGTACTTC. Residues: CSVPSGGKETQYF. The variable domain in full, completed from reference TRBV29-1 and TRBJ2-5, reads SAVISQKPSRDICQRGTSLTIQCQVDSQVTMMFWYRQQPGQSLTLIATANQGSEATYESGFVIDKFPISRPNLTFSTLTVSNMSPEDSSIYLCSVPSGGKETQYFGPGTRLLVL.

V and J are TRBV5-1 and TRBJ2-3; D remains ambiguous. Germline-derived CDR1 and CDR2 are SGHRS and YFSETQ. This CDR3 contains 13 residues. The V gene lost 4 bases and the J gene lost 0 bases, with 6 bases spanning the gap. CDR3 coding DNA: TGCGCCAGCAGCCGAACAAGCACAGATACGCAGTATTTT. Translating gives CASSRTSTDTQYF.

This chain links TRBV5-5 with TRBJ2-7; TRBD1 agrees at 8 bases. Germline lookup yields CDR1 SGHKS and CDR2 YYEKEE (reference sequence). This CDR3 has 14 residues. V shed 4 bases and J 7 bases; nucleotides not matched to a gene: 10. The CDR3 loop is CASSGGTGAYEQYF. CDR3 sequence (DNA): TGTGCCAGCAGCGGGGGGACAGGCGCGTATGAGCAGTACTTC.

This rearrangement joins TRBV6-6 to TRBJ2-7; weak D call: TRBD1 (5 bases). CDR3 length equals 14 residues. V lost 6 bases to trimming and J lost 3 bases, with 15 bases between them. Germline V lookup: CDR1 MNHNY, CDR2 SVGAGI (reference sequence). CDR3 amino acids: CASRPPTVDYEQYF. In DNA form, the CDR3 reads TGTGCCAGCAGACCGCCGACAGTTGACTACGAGCAGTACTTC.

This clone turned up a few times. The genes are TRBV30 and TRBJ1-5; D uncertain. V lost 1 base to trimming and J lost 5 bases, with 9 bases between them. This CDR3 contains 13 residues. CDR1 is GTSNPN, CDR2 SVGIG, per germline (reference sequence). As DNA, the CDR3 is TGTGCCTGGAGTGATGCAGATGATCAGCCCCAGCATTTT. Its translation is CAWSDADDQPQHF.

The genes are TRBV4-3 and TRBJ1-1, with D hard to call. Germline V gene sequence: CDR1 LGHNA, CDR2 YSLEER. Trimming cost V 0 bases and J 4 bases, with 9 bases left between them. This CDR3 is 14 amino acids long. The CDR3 DNA reads as TGCGCCAGCAGCCAAGATACTCAAATCACTGAAGCTTTCTTT. This sequence encodes CASSQDTQITEAFF.

V and J are TRBV6-4 and TRBJ2-2; 8 bases fit TRBD2. The V gene's germline CDR1 is MRHNA and CDR2 SNTAGT. This CDR3 has 14 residues. The V and J ends lost 2 bases and 4 bases, in that order; junction bases with no gene match: 0. The CDR3 bases are TGTGCCAGCAGTGACGGGACTAGCACCGGGGAGCTGTTTTTT. As protein: CASSDGTSTGELFF.

The V gene is TRBV4-2, the J gene TRBJ1-6; the D gene is possibly TRBD1 (5 bases). V shed 1 base and J shed 2 bases, with 12 bases lying between them. Germline lookup yields CDR1 LGHNA and CDR2 YNFKEQ. The CDR3 has 17 residues. CDR3 residues: CASSQGGAKAYNSPLHF. In DNA, the CDR3 is TGTGCCAGCAGCCAAGGCGGGGCTAAAGCCTATAATTCACCCCTCCACTTT.